The following is a T cell receptor beta chain sequence with its context. Only a few counts were recorded for this clone. Its antigen is not yet known. No much larger clone is present one base from it, and per-base qualities are unavailable. Libraries came from the immunoSEQ multiplex PCR assay. For the multiplex PCR, a mixture combining 60 forward primers for TCR Vbeta segments and 13 reverse primers for TCR Jbeta segments was used. The CDR3 region of rearranged TCR beta genes was amplified from genomic DNA by a multiplex PCR assay. On the Illumina HiSeq System, the amplified TCR beta libraries were sequenced as 87-base-pair reads. As for how the authors treated the data: A later analysis counted about 80 million unique TCR beta chains across the 700 or so repertoires, and 10 million to 12 million of these chains were shared by at least two donors. A nearest-neighbor algorithm error-corrected the raw reads and collapsed the reads into unique sequences, merging closely related sequences to remove PCR and sequencing errors. Alignment of CDR3 sequences to IMGT reference sequences was used to assign V, D and J gene segments. For a sequence to be retained, a match of at least six nucleotides to both a V gene segment and a J gene segment was required. Rearrangements were called productive when the CDR3 lacked stop codons and stayed in frame with V and J; all others were non-productive. Following IMGT convention, CDR3 was defined as the stretch from the second conserved V-encoded cysteine to the conserved J-encoded phenylalanine. The earlier analysis of some 550 of the donors excluded any sequence lacking an unambiguous match to a single V gene segment. An earlier analysis of several hundred of the donors classified V segments as functional when productive rearrangements were above 56.7% and as segregating when the standard deviation between donors was above 5%. A statistical classification framework was developed to diagnose cytomegalovirus status using the catalog of TCR beta chain sequences. V and J gene assignment, in a later analysis, came from comparing TCR nucleotide sequences with IMGT/GENE-DB human TR gene sequences. In a later analysis, CDR3 sequences and most-parsimonious VDJ recombination scenarios were assigned using the TCRdist pipeline. In a later analysis, every TCR beta chain was defined by the combination of its CDR3 amino acid sequence and its V-gene family, and reads without a unique V-gene family were dropped. To address suspected cross-contamination and a sequencing artifact, a later analysis removed under 600 highly shared, low-generation-probability nucleotide sequences. In a later analysis, a clonal expansion index was calculated for each public chain from normalized within-repertoire ranks of inferred template counts. In a later analysis, generation probabilities were computed with a VDJ recombination model fitted to out-of-frame rearrangements, and the resulting probabilities were checked against IGoR. In a later analysis, hypergeometric tests were used to score TCR-TCR, TCR-HLA and TCR-CMV co-occurrence, with a repertoire-size bias correction applied to TCR pairs. False discovery rates were estimated in a later analysis by permuting HLA or CMV assignments 20 times. In a later analysis, co-occurring TCRs were grouped using DBSCAN, and TCRdist sequence similarity was added for clustering within HLA-allele-positive subsets. Repertoires with fewer than 30,000 or more than 120,000 public chains, plus five repertoires with anomalous nucleotide sharing, were excluded from co-occurrence clustering. The table comes from immuneACCESS by way of TCRdb, which keeps in-frame sequences with V and J called. Part of the clones is missing from these tables; in studies checked, under half for an unresolved V gene and the rest for unknown reasons. V, J and clone size are those of that table, while D and trimming were read from the DNA. For this sample there are roughly 79,000 clones; around four fifths appear just once. Together, the top ten hold under 7.5% of the sample.

The sample comes from a study of cytomegalovirus exposure and HLA in healthy donors listed by TCRdb under 2017. General notes on the study: An earlier analysis of roughly 570 of the donors reported 250 to 300 Gb of sequence data and roughly 120 million unique TCR beta sequences obtained from 180 million or so T cells. Among about 400 genotyped donors of the cohort, an average of roughly 230,000 unique TCR beta nucleotide sequences was sequenced per donor, of which about 18% were non-productive. Donor age, sex, ethnicity and CMV serostatus were compiled alongside the repertoire data. The study was designed to test whether signatures of past pathogen exposure could be identified by cataloging public T cell receptors. To study patterns of TCR occurrence, a later analysis re-analyzed previously published TCR beta repertoires from 700 or so donors and added high-resolution HLA genotyping. All discovery cohort repertoires had been generated on a single sequencing platform. HLA typing covered class I and class II loci at four-digit resolution. An early release covering 500 to 750 HLA-typed donors comprised about 290 gigabases of sequencing data and some 79 million unique TCR sequences. Rather than drawing on any new phenotypic data, the later analysis identified candidate immune exposures from TCR beta sequences and the way those sequences occurred across donors. The study profiled the T cell repertoires of around 700 subjects by immunosequencing and related them to cytomegalovirus serostatus. A separate validation cohort of approximately 120 different subjects was used in addition to the roughly 700-subject first cohort. Genome-wide SNP genotypes for about three fifths of the 666 donors were used in a later genetic analysis, which treated that subset as a discovery cohort. The number of typed donors differed by locus: about 620-640 for A, B, C, DRB1 and DQB1; roughly 510 for DQA1; some 590 for DPA1; and about 450 for DPB1. An earlier analysis of several hundred of the donors applied high-throughput TCR beta sequencing to assess whether each TCR beta V gene segment acted as functional or pseudogenic. Of the roughly 400 genotyped donors, 65% to 90% fell in the genetic ancestry cluster associated with self-reported Caucasian donors. High-throughput TCR immunosequencing, statistical association of individual TCRs with disease status, and machine learning were combined to predict cytomegalovirus infection status. Because of strong linkage in the cohort, roughly five DR-DQ haplotypes were treated as single units for association and clustering.

The cohort was made up of 500 to 850 healthy bone marrow donors. All cohort members were sampled while nominally healthy, although unrecorded immune exposures were likely present. The donor tested CMV seropositive, placing the donor among the 250 to 300 seropositive members of the cohort. Each donor provided a peripheral blood sample, and peripheral blood mononuclear cells were used for TCR beta sequencing. The Qiagen DNeasy Blood Extraction Kit was used to extract genomic DNA from the blood cell samples. Overall study outcomes, separate from this receptor: When HLA alleles, especially DR and DQ, strongly co-occurred, TCR associations were difficult to assign to individual alleles. The only immune exposure information available for the cohort was CMV serostatus. A further reported finding was that TCR beta sequences accurately predicted the HLA-A and HLA-B alleles for most subjects in the first cohort. HLA typing was unavailable for some donors at each locus, so association tests used only the typed subset. The authors suggested that the approach could potentially be extended to other disease states and immunological phenotypes. In a later analysis, TCR association rates were found to vary across HLA loci, with the most associated TCRs seen for DRB1 alleles and the fewest for HLA-C alleles. Most TCR sequences were seen in very few donors, while some public TCRs were found in many individuals. Broadly in line with IMGT annotations, most TCR beta V segments showed up in productive rearrangements about 90% or about 30% of the time in an earlier analysis of several hundred of the donors. Correlated functional status among segregating V segments might be attributable to linkage disequilibrium, but an unknown experimental factor could not be ruled out. According to a later analysis, parvovirus B19, influenza, CMV and Epstein-Barr virus appeared linked to several top co-occurrence clusters. Presence/absence analyses assumed roughly uniform sequencing depth across donors, an assumption that may not hold. At a false discovery rate of 0.05, a later analysis linked around 17,000 TCR beta sequences to specific HLA alleles. About 17 rarely observed V segments, including chromosome 9 orphons, were excluded from the earlier analysis of about 600 of the donors because counts were too low. In a later genetic analysis, a missense DCLRE1C variant was associated with V-gene and J-gene trimming of TCR beta chains, and the association was replicated in an independent cohort. Because the 87-base-pair reads could not distinguish some IMGT-functional V segments, including TRBV6-2 and TRBV6-3, those segments were excluded. A total of about 180 TCR beta chains were listed by the study as associated with cytomegalovirus. A few of the identified cytomegalovirus-associated TCR beta chains were confirmed in vitro to be specific for cytomegalovirus antigens. Only TCR beta chains were sequenced in this cohort, and the absence of alpha or paired-chain data limited detectable features. In a later genetic analysis, fewer N-insertions in productive TCRs were reported among donors in an Asian-associated ancestry cluster than the approximately 630-donor mean. A later analysis found that most CMV-associated TCR beta chains appeared HLA-restricted, with HLA associations seemingly driven largely by CMV exposure. The sequencing pipeline was judged likely to have produced a cluster of highly shared sequence variants as a technical artifact. In a later analysis, HLA-associated TCR beta chains were found to be more clonally expanded and to have lower generation probabilities than equally common non-associated chains. In both the original and validation cohorts, the classifier was reported to diagnose cytomegalovirus status with high specificity and sensitivity.

The CDR3 has 15 amino acids, counting the end cysteine and phenylalanine. The sequence is cut down to CDR3 DNA, 45 bases in frame from base 1. The germline V and J ends show losses of 11 bases and 5 bases respectively, and no gene match explains 14 bases of the junction. The germline V gene provides CDR1 WSHSY and CDR2 SAAADI. This receptor was obtained from a woman in her forties or fifties in good health and CMV-seropositive. Source material: PBMCs. The sequence links TRBV10-2 to TRBJ2-5; 10 bases in the junction line up with TRBD1. The CDR3 protein sequence reads: CASRQGAAFGETQYF. The DNA reads TGCGCCTCAAGACAGGGGGCGGCGTTCGGGGAGACCCAGTACTTC.